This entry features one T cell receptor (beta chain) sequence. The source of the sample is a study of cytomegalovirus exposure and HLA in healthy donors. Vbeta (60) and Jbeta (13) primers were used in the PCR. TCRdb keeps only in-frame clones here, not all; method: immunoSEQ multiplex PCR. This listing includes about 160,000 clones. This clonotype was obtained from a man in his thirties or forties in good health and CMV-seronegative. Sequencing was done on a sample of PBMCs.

The CDR3 reads CASSLAQGYQETQYF. CDR3 nucleotides: TGCGCCAGCAGCTTGGCACAGGGGTACCAAGAGACCCAGTACTTC. The chain uses TRBV5-1 and TRBJ2-5, with 7 positions matching TRBD1. The V and J ends lost 0 bases and 0 bases, in that order; junction bases with no gene match: 2. Germline CDR1 and CDR2: SGHRS and YFSETQ. This CDR3 has 15 residues.